The 9 T cell receptor beta chains given below trace back to one sample, sequenced in a study of CD8 T cells in ankylosing spondylitis. TCRdb independently ran MiXCR on the 5' RACE reads; one entry per CDR3 protein. The table shows about 130,000 distinct CDR3 sequences, with 7.3% occurring only once. Sequenced: blood, either unsorted or a sorted T cell fraction (not recorded which). Source of these receptors: a female donor with ankylosing spondylitis or in good health (not recorded which).

This clonotype came up many times. V usage is TRBV20-1 and J usage is TRBJ2-7; 8 bases fit TRBD2. The ends lost 3 bases at V and 6 bases at J; junction bases unmatched: 7. CDR3 length equals 13 residues. Germline V gene sequence: CDR1 DFQATT, CDR2 SNEGSKA (reference sequence). This chain's CDR3 is CSASGLAGSEQYF. CDR3 coding DNA: TGCAGTGCTAGTGGACTAGCCGGGAGCGAGCAGTACTTC.

The sample holds a few counts of this clonotype. This rearrangement joins TRBV28 to TRBJ1-2; D unclear. V was pared by 3 bases and J by 8 bases, with 7 bases between. This CDR3 spans 11 amino acids. In germline, CDR1 is MDHEN, CDR2 SYDVKM. CDR3 protein: CASSLEGGYTF. The CDR3 DNA follows: TGTGCCAGCAGTTTGGAGGGAGGCTACACCTTC.

This clonotype appeared many times. CDR3 protein: CASSLGTGPYGYTF. CDR3 coding DNA: TGTGCCAGCAGTTTAGGGACAGGACCATATGGCTACACCTTC. The rearrangement uses TRBV12-3 or TRBV12-4 and TRBJ1-2, with TRBD1 matching 7 bases. The CDR3 runs 14 residues. V gave up 1 base and J gave up 5 bases; unmatched junction bases: 4.

This chain joins TRBV12-3 or TRBV12-4 and TRBJ1-5, with D tentatively TRBD1 (5 bases). Between the trimmed V and J ends, which lost 6 bases and 7 bases, there was a span of 16 bases. The CDR3 sequence is 14 residues long. CDR3 region: CASSLHGGGQPQHF. The DNA of the CDR3 is TGTGCCAGCAGCCTTCACGGGGGGGGGCAGCCCCAGCATTTT.

This clonotype has at least ten counts. This rearrangement joins TRBV9 to TRBJ1-1, with no clear D. V gave up 0 bases and J gave up 0 bases, with 12 bases separating them. The CDR3 consists of 16 residues. The germline gives CDR1 SGDLS, CDR2 YYNGEE. Here the CDR3 DNA reads TGTGCCAGCAGCGTAGACCTATCGAGTATGAACACTGAAGCTTTCTTT. It translates to CASSVDLSSMNTEAFF.

This clonotype has a handful of counts. The chain uses TRBV28 and TRBJ2-5, with TRBD1 as a possible D gene (6 bases). There are 14 residues in the CDR3. Trimming shortened V by 6 bases and J by 2 bases, and 13 bases separated the two germline ends. CDR1 and CDR2 (germline): MDHEN, SYDVKM. The CDR3: CASRHRTAQETQYF. The DNA of the CDR3 is TGTGCCAGCAGACACCGGACAGCACAAGAGACCCAGTACTTC.

There are a few counts of this clonotype. The J gene is TRBJ2-5, the V gene TRBV5-1, with 9 bases identical to TRBD2. V shed 0 bases, J shed 4 bases, and the junction held 13 bases outside the gene matches. The CDR3 spans 18 residues. The germline CDR1 and CDR2 sequences are SGHRS and YFSETQ. CDR3 DNA sequence: TGCGCCAGCAGCTTGGGTCCGCGGGGGGGCCTGACTGGAGAGACCCAGTACTTC. It codes for CASSLGPRGGLTGETQYF. Using reference TRBV5-1 and TRBJ2-5 for the parts outside the CDR3, the full variable domain is KAGVTQTPRYLIKTRGQQVTLSCSPISGHRSVSWYQQTPGQGLQFLFEYFSETQRNKGNFPGRFSGRQFSNSRSEMNVSTLELGDSALYLCASSLGPRGGLTGETQYFGPGTRLLVL.

Points on this clonotype: The junction does not match germline at one end; this may be a read error. The rearrangement links TRBV5-6 to TRBJ1-4; unclear D gene. This CDR3 contains 14 residues. Germline CDR1 SGHDT, CDR2 YYEEEE. The CDR3 DNA sequence: TGTGCCAGTAGCCCACCTCCTTTTCACGAAAAACTGCTTTTT. Residues: CASSPPPFHEKLLF.

This clonotype was observed at least ten times. V usage is TRBV7-2 and J usage is TRBJ2-3; D gene unclear. Trimming cost V 1 base and J 7 bases, with 6 bases left between them. The CDR3 is 12 residues long. Germline CDR1 is SGHTA and CDR2 is FQGNSA. The CDR3 protein is CASSLVVNTQYF. DNA for the CDR3: TGTGCCAGCAGCTTAGTTGTAAATACGCAGTATTTT.